This T cell receptor (beta chain) was captured in a study of kidney transplant recipient with SARS-CoV-2 infection. TCRdb ran MiXCR on the reads and lists one entry per CDR3 protein. The top ten hold roughly 7.3% of the sample, which has about 250,000 distinct CDR3 sequences, under 30% seen once. The CDR3 totals 14 residues. Germline CDR1 reads SQVTM; CDR2 reads ANQGSEA. V shed 4 bases and J 5 bases; nucleotides not matched to a gene: 10. This clonotype was picked up many times. The rearrangement uses TRBV29-1 and TRBJ1-2, with 7 bases lining up with TRBD1. The material was a blood sample, obtained at baseline and between days 110 and 120 from a kidney transplant recipient. This clonotype originated in a male patient aged 30 to 40 who had COVID-19 and was a kidney transplant recipient. Some of these T cells may belong to the graft donor. The DNA for the CDR3 is TGCAGCGTTGCGACTACCGACAGGGAGTATGGCTACACCTTC. Translation gives CSVATTDREYGYTF.